Below, one T cell receptor beta chain is given with its context. Its antigen target is currently unknown. Per-base qualities were not stored, and no clone one base away is much larger. The cohort comprised around 700 healthy bone marrow donors. Cohort members were all nominally healthy when sampled, although unrecorded immune exposures were likely present. The donor was CMV seronegative and was included in the group of a few hundred seronegative cohort members. A peripheral blood sample was provided by each donor, and peripheral blood mononuclear cells were used for TCR beta sequencing. The Qiagen DNeasy Blood Extraction Kit was used to extract genomic DNA from the blood cell samples. This sample is part of a study of cytomegalovirus exposure and HLA in healthy donors (dated by TCRdb to the late 2010s). Background for the entire study: An earlier analysis of some 500 of the donors reported 250 to 300 Gb of sequence data and more than 90 million unique TCR beta sequences from 190 million or so T cells. Approximately 310 gigabases of sequencing data and approximately 80 million unique TCR sequences were included in an early release covering roughly 700 HLA-typed donors. The genetic ancestry cluster associated with self-reported Caucasian donors included over 80% of the 300 to 450 genotyped donors. The aim of the study was to test whether cataloging public T cell receptors could identify signatures of past pathogen exposure. The study used immunosequencing to profile the T cell repertoires of 666 subjects and linked those repertoires to cytomegalovirus serostatus. In addition to the first cohort of several hundred subjects, a separate validation cohort of around 110 different subjects was used. To predict cytomegalovirus infection status, the study combined high-throughput TCR immunosequencing, statistical association of individual TCRs with disease status, and machine learning. In a later analysis, previously published TCR beta repertoires from 666 donors were re-analyzed and high-resolution HLA genotyping was added so that TCR occurrence patterns could be studied. Rather than drawing on any new phenotypic data, the later analysis identified candidate immune exposures from TCR beta sequences and the way those sequences occurred across donors. To decide whether each TCR beta V gene segment behaved as functional or pseudogenic, an earlier analysis of some 600 of the donors relied on high-throughput TCR beta sequencing. Donor age, sex, ethnicity and CMV serostatus were compiled alongside the repertoire data. Genome-wide SNP genotypes for about 65% of the roughly 700 donors were used in a later genetic analysis, which treated that subset as a discovery cohort. Every discovery cohort repertoire had been produced on one sequencing platform. Class I and class II HLA loci were covered by the typing at four-digit resolution. The number of donors typed differed by locus, with 629-630 for A, B, C, DRB1 and DQB1, 522 for DQA1, over 600 for DPA1, and 400 to 490 for DPB1. Roughly 5 DR-DQ haplotypes were handled as single units for association and clustering, since linkage in the cohort was strong. Across around 400 genotyped donors of the cohort, an average of about 240,000 unique TCR beta nucleotide sequences per donor were sequenced, and roughly 18% of those sequences were non-productive. Study-wide findings and limitations: Immune exposure information for the cohort was limited to CMV serostatus. In a later analysis, HLA-associated TCR beta chains showed more clonal expansion and lower generation probabilities than non-associated chains that were equally common. An association between a missense DCLRE1C variant and V-gene and J-gene trimming of TCR beta chains was found in a later genetic analysis and replicated in an independent cohort. A later genetic analysis reported fewer N-insertions in productive TCRs among donors in an Asian-associated ancestry cluster than the roughly 640-donor mean. The study gave a list of under 200 TCR beta chains associated with cytomegalovirus. A later analysis associated about 16,000 TCR beta sequences with specific HLA alleles at a false discovery rate of 0.05. Assigning TCR associations to individual alleles was difficult when HLA alleles, especially DR and DQ, strongly co-occurred. Because counts were too low, 15 to 20 rarely observed V segments, including chromosome 9 orphons, were left out of the earlier analysis of 587 of the donors. Because some donors lacked HLA typing at each locus, the association tests relied only on the typed subset. The presence/absence analyses assumed that sequencing depth was roughly uniform across donors, and that assumption may not be true. Three of the identified cytomegalovirus-associated TCR beta chains were confirmed in vitro to be specific for cytomegalovirus antigens. The cohort was sequenced for TCR beta chains only, and without alpha or paired-chain data the features that could be detected were limited. The 87-base-pair reads could not distinguish some IMGT-functional V segments, including TRBV6-2 and TRBV6-3, so those segments were excluded. A further reported finding was that TCR beta sequences accurately predicted the HLA-A and HLA-B alleles for most subjects in the first cohort. According to a later analysis, most CMV-associated TCR beta chains appeared to be HLA-restricted, and the HLA associations seemed to be driven largely by CMV exposure. Linkage disequilibrium might explain the correlated functional status among segregating V segments, but an unknown experimental factor could not be excluded. A group of highly shared sequence variants was considered likely to be a technical artifact of the sequencing pipeline. According to a later analysis, parvovirus B19, influenza, CMV and Epstein-Barr virus appeared linked to several top co-occurrence clusters. Most TCR sequences were observed very rarely across donors, whereas some public TCRs were present in many individuals. It was suggested by the authors that the approach could potentially be generalized to other disease states and immunological phenotypes. According to a later analysis, TCR association rates differed among HLA loci, with DRB1 alleles showing the most associated TCRs and HLA-C alleles showing the fewest. Broadly in line with IMGT annotations, most TCR beta V segments showed up in productive rearrangements about 87% or about 30% of the time in an earlier analysis of approximately 600 of the donors. The classifier was reported to diagnose cytomegalovirus status with high specificity and sensitivity in both the original cohort and the validation cohort.

Libraries were made using the immunoSEQ multiplex PCR assay. For the multiplex PCR, a mixture combining 60 forward primers for TCR Vbeta segments and 13 reverse primers for TCR Jbeta segments was used. The CDR3 region of rearranged TCR beta genes was amplified from genomic DNA with a multiplex PCR assay. The Illumina HiSeq System was used to sequence the amplified TCR beta libraries as 87-base-pair reads. For the original study's pipeline: A later analysis tallied roughly 78 million unique TCR beta chains across the 666 repertoires, and some 10 million of those chains were shared by two or more donors. To remove PCR and sequencing errors, raw reads were error-corrected and collapsed into unique sequences using a nearest-neighbor algorithm that merged closely related sequences. To assign V, D and J gene segments, CDR3 sequences were aligned to IMGT reference sequences. For a sequence to be retained, a match of at least six nucleotides to both a V gene segment and a J gene segment was required. Rearrangements were called productive when the CDR3 lacked stop codons and stayed in frame with V and J; all others were non-productive. CDR3 was defined according to IMGT convention as the region running from the second conserved V-encoded cysteine to the conserved J-encoded phenylalanine. The earlier analysis of about 560 of the donors excluded any sequence lacking an unambiguous match to a single V gene segment. In an earlier analysis of roughly 500 of the donors, V segments were called functional above 56.7% productive rearrangements and were called segregating when the between-donor standard deviation exceeded 5%. A statistical classification framework was built for diagnosing cytomegalovirus status from the catalog of TCR beta chain sequences. V and J gene assignment, in a later analysis, came from comparing TCR nucleotide sequences with IMGT/GENE-DB human TR gene sequences. Using the TCRdist pipeline, a later analysis assigned CDR3 sequences along with most-parsimonious VDJ recombination scenarios. A later analysis defined each TCR beta chain by its CDR3 amino acid sequence plus V-gene family, and excluded reads lacking a unique V-gene family. To address suspected cross-contamination and a sequencing artifact, a later analysis removed 592 highly shared, low-generation-probability nucleotide sequences. For each public chain, a later analysis derived a clonal expansion index from normalized ranks of inferred template counts within each repertoire. A later analysis computed generation probabilities with a VDJ recombination model fitted to out-of-frame rearrangements, and checked the results against IGoR. In a later analysis, hypergeometric tests were used to score TCR-TCR, TCR-HLA and TCR-CMV co-occurrence, with a repertoire-size bias correction applied to TCR pairs. A later analysis estimated false discovery rates by permuting HLA or CMV assignments 20 times. In a later analysis, co-occurring TCRs were grouped using DBSCAN, and TCRdist sequence similarity was added for clustering within HLA-allele-positive subsets. Repertoires with fewer than 30,000 or more than 120,000 public chains were left out of co-occurrence clustering, as were about five repertoires with anomalous nucleotide sharing. The table comes from immuneACCESS by way of TCRdb, which keeps in-frame sequences with V and J called. Part of the clones is missing from these tables; in studies checked, under half for an unresolved V gene and the rest for unknown reasons. V and J calls and clone size are as listed in that table; D and trimming were resolved from the DNA. The sample table lists 74,000 or so clones, approximately 71% of them with a count of one. The ten largest clones capture around 7% of the sample.

Unmatched junction bases come to 9, with V trimmed by 4 bases and J by 6 bases. From the cysteine up to the phenylalanine, the CDR3 has a length of 15 residues. Of all the DNA, just the CDR3 is kept, 45 bases in frame from base 1. CDR1 ENHRY and CDR2 SYGVKD were looked up in the germline V gene. Recombination linked TRBV10-3 to TRBJ1-2; TRBD1 agrees with 9 junctional bases. This clonotype was obtained from a woman aged 40 to 50 in good health and CMV-seronegative. The source material was PBMCs. The nucleotides are TGTGCCATCAGTGCTCTAGGGACAGGGTACGATGGCTACACCTTC. It is translated as CAISALGTGYDGYTF.